This record covers a single T cell receptor (beta chain). What it binds is not known. Sequencing was performed with immunoSEQ multiplex PCR; in TCRdb, only in-frame clones are kept and a portion is missing. There are 150,000 to 200,000 clones in the sample; less than 95% occur only once, and about 6.5% lies in the top ten. The data were taken from a study of T cell responses to AZD1222 COVID-19 vaccine. After removal of 3 bases from V and 7 bases from J, the junction contained 5 bases not matched to a gene. The CDR3 has 15 amino acids. Germline CDR1 is MRHNA and CDR2 is SNTAGT. Second-dose recipients at about 4 or about 12 weeks were treated as one pooled group. Study-wide results and limits: After the peak T cell response, and only then, were repertoires sampled.

The sequence was collected from an adult who received the AZD1222 COVID-19 vaccine. The rearrangement links TRBV6-4 to TRBJ1-6; the match to TRBD1 covers 8 bases. The specimen comprised peripheral blood, sampled 28 days after the second AZD1222 dose. CDR3 DNA: TGTGCCAGCAGTGAACAGGGGGAAGGGAATTCACCCCTCCACTTT. Amino acid sequence: CASSEQGEGNSPLHF.